This T cell receptor (beta chain) was captured in a study of blood T cell repertoires in COVID-19. The protocol was immunoSEQ multiplex PCR, while the TCRdb copy is restricted to in-frame clones and leaves out a portion. This sample has around 140,000 clones, with about four fifths found just once. Germline CDR1 is MNHEY and CDR2 is SMNVEV (reference sequence). There are 14 residues in the CDR3. J lost 1 base, V lost 6 bases, and 4 bases had no gene match. The clonotype comes from a man aged 70-80 years who had recovered from COVID-19. The chain has TRBV27 and TRBJ2-3; 7 nucleotides agree with TRBD2. Sequenced material: peripheral blood. The CDR3 protein is CASRGDYRTDTQYF. CDR3 in DNA: TGTGCCAGCAGGGGGGACTACCGCACAGATACGCAGTATTTT.